The 9 T cell receptor beta chains reported below all come from one sample, sequenced in a study of T cell responses to AZD1222 COVID-19 vaccine. Produced via immunoSEQ multiplex PCR; TCRdb's table is partial and in-frame only. The sample consists of about 140,000 clones, approximately 93% of them appearing once. This specimen consisted of peripheral blood, obtained after recovery from COVID-19. The receptors stem from an adult who had recovered from COVID-19.

This clone was seen a handful of times. Sequence at one end of the junction differs from germline and may be a read error. DNA for the CDR3: TGTGCCATCAGCGAGTATGGCACTGAAGCTTTCTTT. Amino acid sequence: CAISEYGTEAFF. The chain has TRBV10-3 and TRBJ1-1; D is unclear. The V gene's germline CDR1 is ENHRY and CDR2 SYGVKD. The CDR3 runs 12 residues.

This chain joins TRBV6-4 and TRBJ2-5, with D possibly being TRBD2 (6 bases). The CDR3 loop spans 16 amino acids. Trimming left V 3 bases short and J 2 bases short, with 16 bases between. Germline loops: CDR1 MRHNA, CDR2 SNTAGT. This CDR3 is CASSESWRGRQETQYF. CDR3 nucleotides: TGTGCCAGCAGTGAATCCTGGAGGGGTCGGCAAGAGACCCAGTACTTC.

This rearrangement joins TRBV10-3 to TRBJ1-6; 8 nucleotides align to TRBD1. This CDR3 has 17 amino acids. CDR1 and CDR2 (germline): ENHRY, SYGVKD. The J segment lost 11 bases and the V segment lost 4 bases, leaving 16 bases of the junction unmatched. The CDR3 bases are TGTGCCATCAGTGCTCGGCAGGGGGCCTCGAATGGTCCACCCCTCCACTTT. Translating gives CAISARQGASNGPPLHF.

The rearrangement uses TRBV5-8 and TRBJ2-2, with no clear D. V was cut by 4 bases and J by 3 bases, with 13 bases left in between. CDR1 SGHTS and CDR2 YDEGEE come from the germline V gene. The CDR3 has 15 amino acids. CDR3 DNA sequence: TGTGCCAGCAGCCTGGAAGGACGGGACACCGGGGAGCTGTTTTTT. This codes for CASSLEGRDTGELFF.

The chain uses TRBV7-3 and TRBJ2-2; D unresolved. The germline gives CDR1 SGHTA, CDR2 FQGTGA. The CDR3 has 15 amino acids. V lost 4 bases and J 2 bases, leaving 11 bases between the germline ends. The CDR3 nucleotides read TGTGCCAGCAGCTCCGGACCTCCCAACACCGGGGAGCTGTTTTTT. It yields the protein CASSSGPPNTGELFF.

The chain couples TRBV19 to TRBJ1-1; the D gene is possibly TRBD1 (6 bases). Per the germline V gene, CDR1 is LNHDA and CDR2 is SQIVND (reference sequence). The length of the CDR3 is 14 residues. Trimming left V 3 bases short and J 1 base short, with 9 bases between. The CDR3 DNA is TGTGCCAGTAGTATTTTGGGACAGAACACTGAAGCTTTCTTT. It translates to CASSILGQNTEAFF.

V gene TRBV21-1 combines with J gene TRBJ2-2; TRBD2 reflects the table's D call only, with no check against the DNA. TRBV21-1 is a known pseudogene. The CDR3 is 17 residues long. The chain's CDR3 is CASSKARTGVNTGELFF. In DNA, the CDR3 is TGTGCCAGCAGCAAAGCGCGGACGGGAGTGAACACCGGGGAGCTGTTTTTT.

CDR3 coding DNA: TGTGCCAGCCCACATAGGGCCGGGGAGCTGTTTTTT. Translated: CASPHRAGELFF. The rearrangement joins TRBV7-2 to TRBJ2-2, with no clear D. V lost 8 bases and J 6 bases, leaving 10 bases between the germline ends. This CDR3 region has 12 residues. From germline, CDR1 is SGHTA and CDR2 FQGNSA.

The chain combines TRBV29-1 with TRBJ2-6, with 7 bases fitting TRBD1. V was clipped by 8 bases and J by 3 bases; unmatched bases: 4. The germline CDR1 and CDR2 sequences are SQVTM and ANQGSEA. The CDR3 spans 13 residues. CDR3 amino acids: CSIRGFGANVLTF. For the CDR3, the DNA is TGCAGCATCAGGGGGTTTGGGGCCAACGTCCTGACTTTC.